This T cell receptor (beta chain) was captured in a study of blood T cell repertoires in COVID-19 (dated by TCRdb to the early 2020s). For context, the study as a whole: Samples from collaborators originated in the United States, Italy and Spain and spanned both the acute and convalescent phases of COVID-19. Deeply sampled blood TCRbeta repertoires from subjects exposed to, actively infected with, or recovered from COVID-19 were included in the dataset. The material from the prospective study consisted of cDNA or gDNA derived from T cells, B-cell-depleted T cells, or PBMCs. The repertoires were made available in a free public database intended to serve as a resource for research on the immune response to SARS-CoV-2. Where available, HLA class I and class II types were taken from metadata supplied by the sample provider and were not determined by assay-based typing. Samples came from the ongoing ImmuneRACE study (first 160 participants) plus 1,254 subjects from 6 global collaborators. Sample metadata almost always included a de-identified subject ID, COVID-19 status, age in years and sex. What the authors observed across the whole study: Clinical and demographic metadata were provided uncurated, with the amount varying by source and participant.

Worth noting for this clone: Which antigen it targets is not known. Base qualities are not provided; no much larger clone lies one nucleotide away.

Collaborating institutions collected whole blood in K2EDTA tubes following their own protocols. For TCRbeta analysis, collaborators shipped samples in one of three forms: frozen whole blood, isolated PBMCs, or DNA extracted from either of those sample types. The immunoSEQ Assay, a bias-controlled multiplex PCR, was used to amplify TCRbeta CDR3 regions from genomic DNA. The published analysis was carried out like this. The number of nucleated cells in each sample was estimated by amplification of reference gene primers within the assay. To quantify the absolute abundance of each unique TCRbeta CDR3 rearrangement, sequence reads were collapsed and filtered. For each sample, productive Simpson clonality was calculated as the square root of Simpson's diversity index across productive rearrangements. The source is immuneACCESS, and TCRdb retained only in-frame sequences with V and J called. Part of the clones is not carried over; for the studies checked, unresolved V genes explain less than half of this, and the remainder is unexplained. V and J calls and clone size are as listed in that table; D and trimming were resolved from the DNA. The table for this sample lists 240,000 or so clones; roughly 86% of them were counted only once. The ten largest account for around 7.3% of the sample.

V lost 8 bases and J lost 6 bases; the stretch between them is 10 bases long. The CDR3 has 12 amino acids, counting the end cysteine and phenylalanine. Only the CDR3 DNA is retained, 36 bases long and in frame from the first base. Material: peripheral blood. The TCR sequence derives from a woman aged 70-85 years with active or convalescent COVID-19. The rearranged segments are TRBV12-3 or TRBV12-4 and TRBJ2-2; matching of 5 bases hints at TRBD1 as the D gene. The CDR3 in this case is CASLRTPGELFF. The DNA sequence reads TGTGCCAGCCTCCGGACACCCGGGGAGCTGTTTTTT.